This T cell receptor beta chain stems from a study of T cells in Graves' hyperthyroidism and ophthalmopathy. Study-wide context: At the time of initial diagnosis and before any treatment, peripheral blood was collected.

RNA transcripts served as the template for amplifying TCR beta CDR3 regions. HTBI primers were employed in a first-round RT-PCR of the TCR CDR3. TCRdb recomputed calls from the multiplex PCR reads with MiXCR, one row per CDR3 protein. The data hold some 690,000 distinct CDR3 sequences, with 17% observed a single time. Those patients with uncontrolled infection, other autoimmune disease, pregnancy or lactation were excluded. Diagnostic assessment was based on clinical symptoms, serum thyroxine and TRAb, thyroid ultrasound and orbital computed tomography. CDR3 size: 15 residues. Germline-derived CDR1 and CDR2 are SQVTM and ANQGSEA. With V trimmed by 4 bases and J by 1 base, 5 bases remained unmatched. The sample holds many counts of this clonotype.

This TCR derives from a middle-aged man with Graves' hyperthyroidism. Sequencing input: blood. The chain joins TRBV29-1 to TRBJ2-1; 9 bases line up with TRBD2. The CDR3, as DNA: TGCAGCGTTGTGGTTCTAGCGGGGTCCTACAATGAGCAGTTCTTC. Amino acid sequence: CSVVVLAGSYNEQFF.